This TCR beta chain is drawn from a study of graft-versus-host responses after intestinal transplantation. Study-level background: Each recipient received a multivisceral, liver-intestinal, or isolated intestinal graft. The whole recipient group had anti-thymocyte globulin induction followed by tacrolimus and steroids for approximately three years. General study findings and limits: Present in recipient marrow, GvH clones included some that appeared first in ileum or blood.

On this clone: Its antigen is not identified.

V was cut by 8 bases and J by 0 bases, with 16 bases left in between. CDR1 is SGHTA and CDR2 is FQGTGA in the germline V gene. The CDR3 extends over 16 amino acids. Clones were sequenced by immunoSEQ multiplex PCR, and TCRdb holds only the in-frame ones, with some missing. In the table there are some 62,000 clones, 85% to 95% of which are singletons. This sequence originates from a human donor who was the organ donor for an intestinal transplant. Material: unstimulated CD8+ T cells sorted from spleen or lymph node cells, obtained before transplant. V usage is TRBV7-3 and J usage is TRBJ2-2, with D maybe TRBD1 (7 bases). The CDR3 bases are TGTGCCAGCTCAGCCAGGGGGGCAGCGAACACCGGGGAGCTGTTTTTT. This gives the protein CASSARGAANTGELFF.